This T cell receptor (beta chain) was recorded in a study of regulatory T cells in long-lasting Graves disease. Time point given: newly diagnosed GD, antithyroid drugs for less than 3 months. From RNA extracted from PBMCs, the TCR library was made. For this clonotype: The target antigen is unknown.

V lost 2 bases and J lost 0, with 6 bases in between. The germline gives CDR1 SGHDT, CDR2 YYEEEE. CDR3 length equals 15 residues. Sequencing libraries for TCR beta were prepared with iRepertoire HTBI primers and Arm-PCR of CDR3 regions. TCRdb analysed the multiplex PCR reads with MiXCR anew, one entry per CDR3 protein. The sample lists about 540,000 distinct CDR3 sequences; roughly 13% were seen once. Regarding the study as a whole: Fewer public clonotypes were shared by new patients (around 960) than by persistent patients (about 3,000).

The sample was also reused in another study, on T cells in Graves' hyperthyroidism and ophthalmopathy. That source notes: With the HTBI primer set, the TCR CDR3 went through a first round of RT-PCR. The model predicted ophthalmopathy a median around six months before onset.

The V gene is TRBV5-6, the J gene TRBJ2-6; no reliable D call. The clonotype comes from a man younger than 45 with Graves disease. Sequenced here: peripheral blood mononuclear cells (PBMCs), sampled at new diagnosis, from a patient treated with antithyroid drugs. CDR3 in amino acids: CASSFENSGANVLTF. The CDR3 region has the DNA TGTGCCAGCAGCTTCGAGAACTCTGGGGCCAACGTCCTGACTTTC.